This record looks at one T cell receptor beta chain sequence and its context. These data belong to a study of shared clonotypes between healthy human individuals. TCRdb's copy holds only in-frame clones and misses some; the assay was immunoSEQ multiplex PCR. Among some 1,100,000 clones listed, about 84% were seen once. This TCR derives from a man in his late teens or twenties in good health. Some clones in this sample may be carry-over from other donors' samples. Source material: memory CD4+ T cells from PBMCs. Sample subset: CD45RA-negative fraction.

CDR3 loop: CAWSVGGRGQPQHF. CDR3 DNA: TGTGCCTGGAGTGTAGGGGGACGAGGCCAGCCCCAGCATTTT. V is TRBV30 and J is TRBJ1-5; possibly TRBD1 for D (6 bases). Germline V gene sequence: CDR1 GTSNPN, CDR2 SVGIG (reference sequence). CDR3 size: 14 residues. V lost 0 bases and J 7 bases, leaving 13 bases between the germline ends. The entire variable domain, with the rest obtained from reference TRBV30 and TRBJ1-5, is as follows: SQTIHQWPATLVQPVGSPLSLECTVEGTSNPNLYWYRQAAGRGLQLLFYSVGIGQISSEVPQNLSASRPQDRQFILSSKKLLLSDSGFYLCAWSVGGRGQPQHFGDGTRLSIL.